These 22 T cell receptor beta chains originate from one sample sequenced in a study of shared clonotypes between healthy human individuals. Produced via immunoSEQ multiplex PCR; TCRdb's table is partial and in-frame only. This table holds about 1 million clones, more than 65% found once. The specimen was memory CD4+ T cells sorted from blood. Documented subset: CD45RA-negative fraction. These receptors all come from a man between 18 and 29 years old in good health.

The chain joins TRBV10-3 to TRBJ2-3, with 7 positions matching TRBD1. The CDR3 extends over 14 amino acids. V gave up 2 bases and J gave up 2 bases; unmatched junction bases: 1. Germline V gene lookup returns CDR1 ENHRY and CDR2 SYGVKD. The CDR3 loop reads CAISEGQVTDTQYF. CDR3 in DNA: TGTGCCATCAGTGAGGGACAGGTCACAGATACGCAGTATTTT.

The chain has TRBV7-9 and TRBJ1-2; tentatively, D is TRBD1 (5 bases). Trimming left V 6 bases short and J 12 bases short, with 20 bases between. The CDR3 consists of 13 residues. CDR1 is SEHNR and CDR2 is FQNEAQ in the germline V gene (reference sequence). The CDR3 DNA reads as TGTGCCAGCAGTGGGGGGTCAACAAGTTCCCACACCTTC. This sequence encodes CASSGGSTSSHTF.

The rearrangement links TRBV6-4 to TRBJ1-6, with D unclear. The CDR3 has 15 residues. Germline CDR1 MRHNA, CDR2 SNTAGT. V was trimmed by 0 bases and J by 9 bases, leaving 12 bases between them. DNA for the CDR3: TGTGCCAGCAGTGACTCGAAAACGGAACGTTCACCCCTCCACTTT. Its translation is CASSDSKTERSPLHF.

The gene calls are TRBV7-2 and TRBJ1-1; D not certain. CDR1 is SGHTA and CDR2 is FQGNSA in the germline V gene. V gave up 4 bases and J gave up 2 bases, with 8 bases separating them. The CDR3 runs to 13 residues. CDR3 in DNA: TGTGCCAGCAGCTCATCAGGCAACACTGAAGCTTTCTTT. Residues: CASSSSGNTEAFF.

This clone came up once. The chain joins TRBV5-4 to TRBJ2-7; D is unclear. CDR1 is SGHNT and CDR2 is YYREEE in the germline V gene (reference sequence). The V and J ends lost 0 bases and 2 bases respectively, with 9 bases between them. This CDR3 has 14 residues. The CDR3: CASSLEPSTYEQYF. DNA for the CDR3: TGTGCCAGCAGCTTGGAGCCCAGTACCTACGAGCAGTACTTC.

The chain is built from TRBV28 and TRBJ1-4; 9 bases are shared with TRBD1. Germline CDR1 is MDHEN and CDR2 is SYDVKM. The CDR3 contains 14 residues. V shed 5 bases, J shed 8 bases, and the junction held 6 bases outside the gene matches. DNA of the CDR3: TGTGCCAGCAGTCCGGGGGACAGGGACGAAAAACTGTTTTTT. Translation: CASSPGDRDEKLFF.

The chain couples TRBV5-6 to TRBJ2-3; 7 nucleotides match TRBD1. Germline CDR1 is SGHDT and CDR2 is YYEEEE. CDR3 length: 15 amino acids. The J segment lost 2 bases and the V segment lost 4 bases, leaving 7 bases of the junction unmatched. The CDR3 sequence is CASSTLGQDTDTQYF. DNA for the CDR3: TGTGCCAGCAGCACCCTAGGACAGGACACAGATACGCAGTATTTT.

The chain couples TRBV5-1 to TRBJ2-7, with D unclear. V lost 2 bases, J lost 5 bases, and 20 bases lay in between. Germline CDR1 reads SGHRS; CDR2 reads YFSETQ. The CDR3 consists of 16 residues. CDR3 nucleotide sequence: TGCGCCAGCAGCTTAGGAGACACCACCGGCAGGAACGAGCAGTACTTC. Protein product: CASSLGDTTGRNEQYF. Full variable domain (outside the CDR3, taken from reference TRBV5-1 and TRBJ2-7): KAGVTQTPRYLIKTRGQQVTLSCSPISGHRSVSWYQQTPGQGLQFLFEYFSETQRNKGNFPGRFSGRQFSNSRSEMNVSTLELGDSALYLCASSLGDTTGRNEQYFGPGTRLTVT.

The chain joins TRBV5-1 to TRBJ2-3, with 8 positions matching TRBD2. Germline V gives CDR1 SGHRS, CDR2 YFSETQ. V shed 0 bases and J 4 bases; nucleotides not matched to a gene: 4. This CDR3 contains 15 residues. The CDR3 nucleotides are TGCGCCAGCAGCTTGGCGGGAGGGCCGTCAGATACGCAGTATTTT. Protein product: CASSLAGGPSDTQYF.

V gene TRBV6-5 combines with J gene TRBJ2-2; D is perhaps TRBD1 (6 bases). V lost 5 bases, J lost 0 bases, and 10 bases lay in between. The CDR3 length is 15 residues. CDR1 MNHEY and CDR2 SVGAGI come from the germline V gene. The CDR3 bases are TGTGCCAGCAGTCGACAGGTATCGAACACCGGGGAGCTGTTTTTT. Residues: CASSRQVSNTGELFF.

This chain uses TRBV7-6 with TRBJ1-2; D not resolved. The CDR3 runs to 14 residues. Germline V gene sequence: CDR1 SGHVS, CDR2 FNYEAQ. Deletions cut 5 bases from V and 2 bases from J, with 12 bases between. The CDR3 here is CASSLSLINYGYTF. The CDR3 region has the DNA TGTGCCAGCAGCCTTAGCCTCATCAACTATGGCTACACCTTC.

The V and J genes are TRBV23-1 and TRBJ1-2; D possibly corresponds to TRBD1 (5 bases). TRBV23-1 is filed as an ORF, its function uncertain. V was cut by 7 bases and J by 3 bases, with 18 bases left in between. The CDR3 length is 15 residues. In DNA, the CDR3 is TGCGCCAGCACCGAGGAAGACAGCTTTGACTATGGCTACACCTTC. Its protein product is CASTEEDSFDYGYTF.

The CDR3 DNA reads as TGCAGCGTTGAAGGCATATTGCCCTATCGAGCTTTCTTT. This encodes CSVEGILPYRAFF. The gene calls are TRBV29-1 and TRBJ1-1; D gene unclear. With 1 base removed from V and 10 bases from J, the gap between germline ends came to 16 bases. The CDR3 is made up of 13 amino acids. Germline V gene sequence: CDR1 SQVTM, CDR2 ANQGSEA. The whole variable domain, remainder taken from reference TRBV29-1 and TRBJ1-1, is SAVISQKPSRDICQRGTSLTIQCQVDSQVTMMFWYRQQPGQSLTLIATANQGSEATYESGFVIDKFPISRPNLTFSTLTVSNMSPEDSSIYLCSVEGILPYRAFFGQGTRLTVV.

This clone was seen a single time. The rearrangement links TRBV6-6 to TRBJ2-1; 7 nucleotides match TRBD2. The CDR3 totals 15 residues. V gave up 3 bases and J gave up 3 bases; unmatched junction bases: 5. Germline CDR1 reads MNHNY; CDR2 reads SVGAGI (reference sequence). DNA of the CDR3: TGTGCCAGCAGTTATGGCGCGGGAGACTACAATGAGCAGTTCTTC. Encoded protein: CASSYGAGDYNEQFF.

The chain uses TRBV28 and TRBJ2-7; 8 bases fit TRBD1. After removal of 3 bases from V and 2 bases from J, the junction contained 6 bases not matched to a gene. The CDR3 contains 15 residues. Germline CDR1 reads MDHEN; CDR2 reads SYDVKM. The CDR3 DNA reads TGTGCCAGCAGTTTCCGGGACAGGTCAACCTACGAGCAGTACTTC. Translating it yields CASSFRDRSTYEQYF.

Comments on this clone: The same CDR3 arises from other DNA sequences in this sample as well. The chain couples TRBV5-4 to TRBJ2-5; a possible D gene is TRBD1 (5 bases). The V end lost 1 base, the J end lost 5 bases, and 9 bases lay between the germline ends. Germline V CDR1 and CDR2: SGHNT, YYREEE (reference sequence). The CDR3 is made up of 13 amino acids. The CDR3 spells CASSLTGTETQYF. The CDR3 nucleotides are TGTGCCAGCAGCTTGACAGGCACCGAGACCCAGTACTTC.

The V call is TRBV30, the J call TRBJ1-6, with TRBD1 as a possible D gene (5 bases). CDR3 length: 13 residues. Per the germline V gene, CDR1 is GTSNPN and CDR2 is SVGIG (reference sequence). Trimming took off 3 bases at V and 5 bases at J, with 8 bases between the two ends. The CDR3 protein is CAWRRGDNSPLHF. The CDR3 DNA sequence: TGTGCCTGGAGGCGGGGCGATAATTCACCCCTCCACTTT. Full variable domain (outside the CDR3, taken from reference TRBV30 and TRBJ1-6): SQTIHQWPATLVQPVGSPLSLECTVEGTSNPNLYWYRQAAGRGLQLLFYSVGIGQISSEVPQNLSASRPQDRQFILSSKKLLLSDSGFYLCAWRRGDNSPLHFGNGTRLTVT.

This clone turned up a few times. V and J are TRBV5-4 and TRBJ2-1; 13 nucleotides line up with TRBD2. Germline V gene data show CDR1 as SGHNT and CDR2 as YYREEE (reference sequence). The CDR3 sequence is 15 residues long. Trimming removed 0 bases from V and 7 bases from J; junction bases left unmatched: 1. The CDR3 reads CASSLEGLAGNEQFF. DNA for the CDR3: TGTGCCAGCAGCTTGGAGGGACTAGCGGGAAATGAGCAGTTCTTC.

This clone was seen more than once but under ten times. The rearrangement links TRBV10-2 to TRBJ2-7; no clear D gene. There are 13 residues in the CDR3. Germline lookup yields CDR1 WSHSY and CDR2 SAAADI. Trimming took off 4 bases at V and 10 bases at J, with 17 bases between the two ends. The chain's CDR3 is CASSGLLDPLQYF. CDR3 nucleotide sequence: TGCGCCAGCAGTGGCCTCCTGGACCCTCTTCAGTACTTC.

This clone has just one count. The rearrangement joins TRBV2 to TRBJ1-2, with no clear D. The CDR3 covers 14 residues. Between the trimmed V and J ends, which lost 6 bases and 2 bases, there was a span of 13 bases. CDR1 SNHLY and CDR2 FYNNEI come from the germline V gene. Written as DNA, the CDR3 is TGTGCCAGCAGCAAAGGACGGGAGAACTATGGCTACACCTTC. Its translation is CASSKGRENYGYTF.

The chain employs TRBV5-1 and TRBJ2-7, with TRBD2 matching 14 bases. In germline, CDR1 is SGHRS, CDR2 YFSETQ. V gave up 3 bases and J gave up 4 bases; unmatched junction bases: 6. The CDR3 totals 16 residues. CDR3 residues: CASSSPGLAGVYEQYF. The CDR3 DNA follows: TGCGCCAGCAGCTCACCGGGACTAGCGGGAGTTTACGAGCAGTACTTC. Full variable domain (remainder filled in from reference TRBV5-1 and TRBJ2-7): KAGVTQTPRYLIKTRGQQVTLSCSPISGHRSVSWYQQTPGQGLQFLFEYFSETQRNKGNFPGRFSGRQFSNSRSEMNVSTLELGDSALYLCASSSPGLAGVYEQYFGPGTRLTVT.

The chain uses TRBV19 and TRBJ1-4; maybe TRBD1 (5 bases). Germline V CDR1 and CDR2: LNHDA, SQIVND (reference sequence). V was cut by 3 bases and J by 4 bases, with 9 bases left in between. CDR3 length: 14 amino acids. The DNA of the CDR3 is TGTGCCAGTAGTATGAGGGACGGTAATGAAAAACTGTTTTTT. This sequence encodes CASSMRDGNEKLFF. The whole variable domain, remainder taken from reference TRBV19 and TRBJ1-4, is DGGITQSPKYLFRKEGQNVTLSCEQNLNHDAMYWYRQDPGQGLRLIYYSQIVNDFQKGDIAEGYSVSREKKESFPLTVTSAQKNPTAFYLCASSMRDGNEKLFFGSGTQLSVL.